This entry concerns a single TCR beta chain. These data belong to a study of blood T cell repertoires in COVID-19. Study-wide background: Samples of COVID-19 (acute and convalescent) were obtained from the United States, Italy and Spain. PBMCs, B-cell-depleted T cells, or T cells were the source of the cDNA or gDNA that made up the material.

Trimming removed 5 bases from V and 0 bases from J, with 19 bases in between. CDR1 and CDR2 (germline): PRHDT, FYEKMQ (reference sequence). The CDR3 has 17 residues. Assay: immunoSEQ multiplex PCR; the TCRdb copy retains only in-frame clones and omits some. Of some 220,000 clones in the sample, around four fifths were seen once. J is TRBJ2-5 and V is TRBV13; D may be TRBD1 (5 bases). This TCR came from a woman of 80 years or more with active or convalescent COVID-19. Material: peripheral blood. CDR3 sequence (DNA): TGTGCCAGCAGCCCACCCCGTGGCAGGGCCCACCAAGAGACCCAGTACTTC. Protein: CASSPPRGRAHQETQYF.